Each of the 21 T cell receptor beta chains below was sequenced from the same sample in a study of graft-versus-host responses after intestinal transplantation. These receptors are not linked to any known antigen. Sequenced by immunoSEQ multiplex PCR; TCRdb stores in-frame clones only, minus some. Altogether roughly 85,000 clones are present, 80% to 95% being singletons, with the ten largest covering around 7.6%. The sample consisted of unstimulated CD8+ T cells sorted from spleen or lymph node cells, taken before transplant. Receptor source: a human donor who was the organ donor for an intestinal transplant.

The chain combines TRBV6-6 with TRBJ2-7; unclear D gene. V was shortened by 2 bases and J by 3 bases, with 14 bases between the two germline ends. The length of the CDR3 is 15 residues. The V gene's germline CDR1 is MNHNY and CDR2 SVGAGI (reference sequence). CDR3 DNA sequence: TGTGCCAGCAGTTACGTTCCGGACCCGAACTACGAGCAGTACTTC. This sequence encodes CASSYVPDPNYEQYF.

The gene calls are TRBV29-1 and TRBJ2-7; D is ambiguous. V shed 6 bases and J shed 0 bases, with 12 bases lying between them. CDR1 is SQVTM and CDR2 is ANQGSEA in the germline V gene. The length of the CDR3 is 13 residues. This CDR3 reads CSVATLSSYEQYF. CDR3 in DNA: TGCAGCGTGGCCACACTCAGCTCCTACGAGCAGTACTTC.

The gene calls are TRBV19 and TRBJ1-3; the D is unclear. The CDR3 runs to 15 residues. Per the germline V gene, CDR1 is LNHDA and CDR2 is SQIVND (reference sequence). Trimming left V 5 bases short and J 1 base short, with 12 bases between. DNA of the CDR3: TGTGCCAGTAGTGTATACGGCTCGTCTGGAAACACCATATATTTT. This encodes CASSVYGSSGNTIYF.

This clone has only one observation. This same CDR3 is encoded by further DNA sequences in the sample. The chain carries TRBV18 and TRBJ1-5; 7 bases agree with TRBD1. CDR3 length: 17 residues. J was trimmed by 0 bases and V by 3 bases; bases with no gene match: 8. Germline V gene sequence: CDR1 KGHSH, CDR2 LQKENI. CDR3 sequence: CASSPIPGGDSNQPQHF. Written as DNA, the CDR3 is TGTGCCAGCTCACCCATACCAGGGGGGGATAGCAATCAGCCCCAGCATTTT.

The chain uses TRBV4-1 and TRBJ2-5, with TRBD2 matching 8 bases. Matching the DNA end better, TRBJ2-7 makes the J call doubtful. Looked up from germline, CDR1 is MGHRA and CDR2 is YSYEKL. This CDR3 comprises 15 residues. The DNA for the CDR3 is TGCGCCAGCAGCCAAGGGGCTAGCGGGTACTACGAGCAGTACTTC. Amino acid sequence: CASSQGASGYYEQYF.

V usage is TRBV4-2 and J usage is TRBJ2-3, with 7 bases matching TRBD2. The germline V gene has CDR1 LGHNA and CDR2 YNFKEQ. CDR3 length: 15 amino acids. Trimming removed 0 bases from V and 4 bases from J; junction bases left unmatched: 4. The CDR3, as DNA: TGTGCCAGCAGCCAAGATGCGGGAGCACCAGATACGCAGTATTTT. Amino acids: CASSQDAGAPDTQYF.

The CDR3 protein is CASTTFNRGENTEAFF. The DNA of the CDR3 is TGTGCCAGTACCACCTTTAATCGGGGAGAGAACACTGAAGCTTTCTTT. The chain couples TRBV19 to TRBJ1-1; D not certain. Between the trimmed V and J ends, which lost 7 bases and 1 base, there was a span of 19 bases. Germline V gene lookup returns CDR1 LNHDA and CDR2 SQIVND (reference sequence). The CDR3 covers 16 residues.

The chain employs TRBV4-2 and TRBJ2-7; 12 bases agree with TRBD2. The ends lost 0 bases at V and 6 bases at J; junction bases unmatched: 9. The germline gives CDR1 LGHNA, CDR2 YNFKEQ. The CDR3 totals 17 residues. The CDR3 bases are TGTGCCAGCAGCCAAGATTTCTCGCGACTAGCGGGAGTCGAGCAGTACTTC. It codes for CASSQDFSRLAGVEQYF.

The chain couples TRBV10-3 to TRBJ1-3, with 9 bases that match TRBD1. Germline assignment: CDR1 ENHRY and CDR2 SYGVKD. The CDR3 extends over 14 amino acids. The V segment lost 4 bases and the J segment 7 bases; nucleotides outside the gene matches: 5. The CDR3 region has the DNA TGTGCCATCAGTGGAACAACAGGGGGCAACACCATATATTTT. It encodes CAISGTTGGNTIYF.

The gene calls are TRBV6-5 and TRBJ1-2; maybe TRBD1 (6 bases). The CDR3 runs 13 residues. V dropped 5 bases and J dropped 7 bases, with 14 bases sitting between them. CDR1 is MNHEY and CDR2 is SVGAGI in the germline V gene. The CDR3 DNA follows: TGTGCCAGCAGTGACTGGGGGGCGCTTGGCTACACCTTC. This encodes CASSDWGALGYTF.

The chain joins TRBV29-1 to TRBJ2-1; 7 positions match TRBD1. The germline CDR1 and CDR2 sequences are SQVTM and ANQGSEA. V shed 8 bases, J shed 0 bases, and the junction held 4 bases outside the gene matches. The CDR3 runs to 13 residues. The DNA of the CDR3 is TGCAGCTCCTGGACAGGCTCCTACAATGAGCAGTTCTTC. It yields the protein CSSWTGSYNEQFF.

The rearrangement links TRBV27 to TRBJ2-7, with 10 bases matching TRBD2. CDR1 MNHEY and CDR2 SMNVEV come from the germline V gene (reference sequence). V lost 5 bases to trimming and J lost 3 bases; unmatched junction nucleotides: 4. The CDR3 is 14 residues long. The CDR3 nucleotides are TGTGCCAGCAGTATAACTAGCGGGGTCTACGAGCAGTACTTC. Residues: CASSITSGVYEQYF.

J is TRBJ2-5 and V is TRBV4-1; the D gene is possibly TRBD2 (7 bases). V was clipped by 2 bases and J by 2 bases, with 21 bases between them. Germline CDR1 MGHRA, CDR2 YSYEKL. CDR3 length: 18 residues. The CDR3 coding sequence is TGCGCCAGCAGCCAATCGGCCGGAGGGGGAGGGTGGCAAGAGACCCAGTACTTC. Its protein is CASSQSAGGGGWQETQYF.

This clone was observed once. The chain combines TRBV5-1 with TRBJ2-1, with 12 nucleotides matching TRBD2. From germline, CDR1 is SGHRS and CDR2 YFSETQ. Trimming cost V 4 bases and J 1 base; bases outside gene matches: 3. The CDR3 has 16 residues. CDR3: CASSPGLAGSYNEQFF. CDR3 bases: TGCGCCAGCAGCCCGGGACTAGCGGGTTCCTACAATGAGCAGTTCTTC.

CDR3 DNA: TGTGCCAGTAGTATTGCGGGAGGGTCCTACGAGCAGTACTTC. Its translation: CASSIAGGSYEQYF. The J gene is TRBJ2-7, the V gene TRBV19; 9 bases are a match to TRBD2. Trimming removed 3 bases from V and 1 base from J; junction bases left unmatched: 1. The CDR3 length is 14 residues. The germline CDR1 and CDR2 sequences are LNHDA and SQIVND (reference sequence).

The chain joins TRBV4-1 to TRBJ1-6, with 8 bases aligning to TRBD1. V was pared by 3 bases and J by 8 bases, with 12 bases of the junction left unmatched. Germline CDR1 MGHRA, CDR2 YSYEKL. The CDR3 is 17 amino acids. CDR3 nucleotides: TGCGCCAGCAGCCACGCACTCGGAGGGACAGGAGATTCACCCCTCCACTTT. Translating it yields CASSHALGGTGDSPLHF.

V usage is TRBV5-5 and J usage is TRBJ2-1; TRBD2 agrees at 13 bases. CDR1 SGHKS and CDR2 YYEKEE come from the germline V gene (reference sequence). Losses at the gene ends were 3 bases for V and 4 bases for J; bases not matched to a gene: 4. CDR3 length equals 16 residues. In DNA form, the CDR3 reads TGTGCCAGCAGCTCGGGACTAGCGGGGTTATACAATGAGCAGTTCTTC. Its protein product is CASSSGLAGLYNEQFF.

This chain connects TRBV7-6 to TRBJ2-7, with 8 positions matching TRBD1. V lost 5 bases, J lost 4 bases, and 13 bases stayed unmatched. CDR1 and CDR2 (germline): SGHVS, FNYEAQ. The CDR3 extends over 16 amino acids. CDR3: CASSPASAGGYYEQYF. The CDR3 bases are TGTGCCAGCAGCCCTGCCTCCGCAGGGGGCTATTACGAGCAGTACTTC.

This clone occurred once. V is TRBV14 and J is TRBJ2-1; a weak D match, TRBD2 (6 bases). The CDR3 is made up of 12 amino acids. Trimming cost V 3 bases and J 16 bases, with 16 bases left between them. The germline V gene has CDR1 SGHDN and CDR2 FVKESK. CDR3 loop: CASSHWGTSTFF. The CDR3 DNA reads TGTGCCAGCAGCCACTGGGGGACTTCCACCTTCTTC.

The CDR3 DNA follows: TGTGCCAGTAGTAAGCCGGGGCCCCAAGAGACCCAGTACTTC. Protein product: CASSKPGPQETQYF. The chain is built from TRBV19 and TRBJ2-5; D tentatively fits TRBD1 or TRBD2 (5 bases each). The germline V and J ends were trimmed by 4 bases and 1 base, with 10 bases remaining between them. Germline V gene data show CDR1 as LNHDA and CDR2 as SQIVND (reference sequence). The length of the CDR3 is 14 residues.

The rearrangement uses TRBV19 and TRBJ1-1, with D possibly matching TRBD1 (5 bases). The CDR3 is made up of 17 amino acids. The V and J ends lost 0 bases and 5 bases respectively, with 19 bases between them. The germline gives CDR1 LNHDA, CDR2 SQIVND (reference sequence). The CDR3 spells CASSIDYVLRGWTEAFF. DNA of the CDR3: TGTGCCAGTAGTATAGATTACGTCCTAAGGGGATGGACTGAAGCTTTCTTT.